A single sample is the source of the 26 T cell receptor beta chains below, sequenced in a study of blood T cells in healthy people across ages. Through a sample-barcoded 5' primer and a J-beta primer mix, a second PCR was run for roughly 7 to 12 cycles. TCRdb reprocessed the 5' RACE reads via MiXCR and lists one record per CDR3 protein. The sample holds 1.5 million to 2 million distinct CDR3 sequences; approximately 32% are singletons and the top ten take over 9%. The sample was blood. The receptors derive from a woman aged 25 to 39 in good health.

The table lists this clonotype with a few counts. The chain employs TRBV20-1 and TRBJ2-6; 10 bases fit TRBD1. The CDR3 spans 17 residues. Looked up from germline, CDR1 is DFQATT and CDR2 is SNEGSKA (reference sequence). V lost 2 bases, J lost 3 bases, and 7 bases stayed unmatched. The CDR3 bases are TGCAGTGCTAGATATACCGGGACAGGGGTTGGGGCCAACGTCCTGACTTTC. This codes for CSARYTGTGVGANVLTF.

This chain connects TRBV10-3 to TRBJ2-1; D ambiguous. Germline V CDR1 and CDR2: ENHRY, SYGVKD. The CDR3 has 14 amino acids. Trimming removed 3 bases from V and 4 bases from J, with 10 bases in between. The CDR3 loop reads CAISDGGGYNEQFF. DNA for the CDR3: TGTGCCATCAGTGACGGTGGCGGATACAATGAGCAGTTCTTC.

This chain connects TRBV2 to TRBJ2-5, with 8 bases identical to TRBD2. The CDR3 loop spans 16 amino acids. Germline values: CDR1 SNHLY, CDR2 FYNNEI. Losses at the gene ends were 4 bases for V and 3 bases for J; bases not matched to a gene: 10. CDR3 region: CASSVSREGLEETQYF. As DNA, the CDR3 is TGTGCCAGCAGTGTTTCTCGGGAGGGCCTGGAAGAGACCCAGTACTTC.

This clonotype turned up a few times. The DNA of the CDR3 is TGCAGTGCCATCGCAGCCAGGACTAGAGACAATGAGCAGTTCTTC. This sequence encodes CSAIAARTRDNEQFF. This chain links TRBV20-1 with TRBJ2-1, with 7 nucleotides matching TRBD2. V shed 6 bases and J 5 bases; nucleotides not matched to a gene: 13. CDR1 and CDR2 from the germline V gene are DFQATT and SNEGSKA (reference sequence). This CDR3 has 15 residues.

Details on this clonotype: A much larger clone sits a single nucleotide away, making a read error possible. This chain joins TRBV29-1 and TRBJ2-7; a possible D gene is TRBD2 (7 bases). The germline CDR1 and CDR2 sequences are SQVTM and ANQGSEA. The CDR3 is 17 amino acids. Here the CDR3 reads CSAELRGGIQGMKEQYF. The CDR3 coding sequence is TGCAGCGCTGAATTACGGGGAGGGATACAGGGAATGAAAGAGCAGTACTTC.

This clonotype was seen repeatedly, ten times or more. This chain uses TRBV6-2 or TRBV6-3 with TRBJ1-1; D is unclear. The CDR3 consists of 12 residues. Trimming took off 2 bases at V and 6 bases at J, with 7 bases between the two ends. Germline CDR1 is MNHEY and CDR2 is SVGEGT. Here the CDR3 reads CASSYLGPEAFF. As DNA, the CDR3 is TGTGCCAGCAGTTACCTGGGTCCTGAAGCTTTCTTT.

V gene TRBV28 combines with J gene TRBJ2-5; 8 bases agree with TRBD2. V gave up 11 bases and J gave up 3 bases; unmatched junction bases: 5. Looked up from germline, CDR1 is MDHEN and CDR2 is SYDVKM. The CDR3 is 12 amino acids. The CDR3 region has the DNA TGTGCCGCCGGCGGGGGGAAAGAGACCCAGTACTTC. Its protein product is CAAGGGKETQYF.

The V gene is TRBV3-1, the J gene TRBJ2-3, with D unresolved. CDR1 LGHDT and CDR2 YNNKEL come from the germline V gene (reference sequence). The CDR3 runs 12 residues. V lost 3 bases to trimming and J lost 7 bases, with 8 bases between them. In nucleotides, the CDR3 is TGTGCCAGCAGCCAGGGTGGAAATACGCAGTATTTT. Protein: CASSQGGNTQYF.

This clonotype showed up many times. The V call is TRBV20-1, the J call TRBJ2-3; D is unresolved. Germline values: CDR1 DFQATT, CDR2 SNEGSKA (reference sequence). Trimming took off 1 base at V and 7 bases at J, with 15 bases between the two ends. The length of the CDR3 is 14 residues. CDR3 loop: CSARAPDLLYTQYF. As DNA, the CDR3 is TGCAGTGCTAGAGCCCCGGACCTCCTCTATACGCAGTATTTT.

The gene calls are TRBV6-1 and TRBJ1-1; TRBD1 might be the D (5 bases). V lost 5 bases, J lost 0 bases, and 28 bases lay in between. CDR3 length: 20 residues. CDR1 and CDR2 from the germline V gene are MNHNS and SASEGT. In nucleotides, the CDR3 is TGTGCCAGCAGTACCCATCGAGGAGACAGATTGACCACCATGAACACTGAAGCTTTCTTT. This codes for CASSTHRGDRLTTMNTEAFF.

V gene TRBV5-1 combines with J gene TRBJ2-3; 11 nucleotides align to TRBD2. This CDR3 comprises 17 residues. The trim removed 3 bases at V and 3 bases at J, leaving 9 bases unmatched. CDR1 and CDR2 (germline): SGHRS, YFSETQ. DNA for the CDR3: TGCGCCAGCAGCTCTGAACCGGGACTAGCGGCAACAGATACGCAGTATTTT. Translated: CASSSEPGLAATDTQYF. Variable domain in full (rest from reference TRBV5-1 and TRBJ2-3): KAGVTQTPRYLIKTRGQQVTLSCSPISGHRSVSWYQQTPGQGLQFLFEYFSETQRNKGNFPGRFSGRQFSNSRSEMNVSTLELGDSALYLCASSSEPGLAATDTQYFGPGTRLTVL.

This clonotype was detected a few times. CDR3 in amino acids: CASSLNVGTSGYNEQFF. The DNA of the CDR3 is TGTGCCAGCAGCTTAAATGTCGGGACTAGCGGATACAATGAGCAGTTCTTC. This rearrangement joins TRBV7-3 to TRBJ2-1; 11 positions agree with TRBD2. This CDR3 is 17 amino acids long. CDR1 and CDR2 (germline): SGHTA, FQGTGA. V lost 1 base, J lost 4 bases, and 6 bases stayed unmatched.

The J gene is TRBJ1-2, the V gene TRBV5-4; 8 positions agree with TRBD1. The CDR3 length is 14 residues. The germline gives CDR1 SGHNT, CDR2 YYREEE (reference sequence). Trimming removed 5 bases from V and 8 bases from J; junction bases left unmatched: 11. CDR3: CASRTGQGLGGYTF. In DNA form, the CDR3 reads TGTGCCAGCAGGACCGGACAGGGTTTAGGAGGCTACACCTTC.

This clonotype was seen more than once but under ten times. The chain employs TRBV18 and TRBJ2-1, with 7 bases aligning to TRBD2. CDR3 length: 15 residues. Germline CDR1 reads KGHSH; CDR2 reads LQKENI. Trimming removed 2 bases from V and 6 bases from J; junction bases left unmatched: 7. The DNA of the CDR3 is TGTGCCAGCTCACCAGGGTTCGGGGGGTTCAATGAGCAGTTCTTC. Its protein is CASSPGFGGFNEQFF.

The V gene is TRBV5-1, the J gene TRBJ1-5; 11 bases are shared with TRBD1. The CDR3 contains 14 residues. The V and J ends lost 8 bases and 8 bases, in that order; junction bases with no gene match: 9. Germline assignment: CDR1 SGHRS and CDR2 YFSETQ. This CDR3 reads CARGQGARGEPQHF. The CDR3 nucleotides are TGCGCCAGAGGACAGGGGGCGCGCGGGGAGCCCCAGCATTTT.

Only a few counts were recorded for this clonotype. The chain links TRBV4-2 to TRBJ2-7; 7 bases match TRBD2. V lost 1 base, J lost 0 bases, and 6 bases stayed unmatched. The CDR3 is 16 amino acids. Germline CDR1 LGHNA, CDR2 YNFKEQ. CDR3 region: CASSQALAEASYEQYF. The CDR3 DNA follows: TGTGCCAGCAGCCAAGCCCTAGCGGAGGCCTCCTACGAGCAGTACTTC.

This clonotype has just a few counts. The chain couples TRBV28 to TRBJ2-7; tentatively, D is TRBD1 (7 bases). The end of the DNA is better explained by TRBJ2-5, so the J call may be wrong. CDR1 is MDHEN and CDR2 is SYDVKM in the germline V gene. The CDR3 consists of 15 residues. The CDR3 is CASSLMEGAAETQYF. The CDR3 region has the DNA TGTGCCAGCAGTTTAATGGAGGGGGCCGCTGAGACCCAGTACTTC.

In this sample, this clonotype turned up many times. This chain joins TRBV20-1 and TRBJ2-5; D might be TRBD1 (6 bases). The length of the CDR3 is 13 residues. Germline V CDR1 and CDR2: DFQATT, SNEGSKA (reference sequence). The CDR3 DNA reads TGCACTGCCCCGAGGACAGTTAAAGAGACCCAGTACTTC. It yields the protein CTAPRTVKETQYF.

The table lists this clonotype with many counts. The V gene is TRBV27, the J gene TRBJ1-5; D is ambiguous. The ends were cut back, 8 bases at V and 3 bases at J, with 5 bases in the middle. CDR3 length: 11 residues. Germline V gives CDR1 MNHEY, CDR2 SMNVEV (reference sequence). This CDR3 is CASGINQPQHF. CDR3 coding DNA: TGTGCCAGCGGCATCAATCAGCCCCAGCATTTT.

CDR3 nucleotides: TGCAGTGCTAGTAGGGCAGCGAATGAGCAGTTCTTC. It encodes CSASRAANEQFF. The J gene is TRBJ2-1, the V gene TRBV20-1; D is undetermined. There are 12 residues in the CDR3. Trimming pared 3 bases from V and 7 bases from J, leaving 10 bases between. From germline, CDR1 is DFQATT and CDR2 SNEGSKA (reference sequence).

CDR3 in amino acids: CAWILAGNHEQYF. DNA for the CDR3: TGTGCCTGGATCCTAGCGGGGAACCACGAGCAGTACTTC. This chain connects TRBV30 to TRBJ2-7, with 9 bases identical to TRBD2. Trimming removed 4 bases from V and 5 bases from J; junction bases left unmatched: 6. The CDR3 runs 13 residues. CDR1 GTSNPN and CDR2 SVGIG come from the germline V gene (reference sequence). Variable domain in full (rest from reference TRBV30 and TRBJ2-7): SQTIHQWPATLVQPVGSPLSLECTVEGTSNPNLYWYRQAAGRGLQLLFYSVGIGQISSEVPQNLSASRPQDRQFILSSKKLLLSDSGFYLCAWILAGNHEQYFGPGTRLTVT.

The gene calls are TRBV27 and TRBJ1-6; D is ambiguous. Looked up from germline, CDR1 is MNHEY and CDR2 is SMNVEV (reference sequence). The ends were cut back, 0 bases at V and 9 bases at J, with 12 bases in the middle. The CDR3 has 15 residues. The CDR3 here is CASSLSGGSGSPLHF. The CDR3 nucleotides are TGTGCCAGCAGTTTATCTGGAGGGTCGGGTTCACCCCTCCACTTT.

The rearrangement links TRBV3-1 to TRBJ2-5; D is possibly TRBD2 (5 bases). The germline V gene has CDR1 LGHDT and CDR2 YNNKEL (reference sequence). The CDR3 loop spans 14 amino acids. V dropped 4 bases and J dropped 5 bases, with 14 bases sitting between them. The CDR3 protein is CASSRLTGWETQYF. The CDR3 DNA follows: TGTGCCAGCAGCCGATTGACGGGGTGGGAGACCCAGTACTTC.

This clonotype was seen ten or more times. This chain joins TRBV4-1 and TRBJ1-1; D is perhaps TRBD1 (6 bases). V dropped 2 bases and J dropped 5 bases, with 9 bases sitting between them. The CDR3 has 13 residues. In germline, CDR1 is MGHRA, CDR2 YSYEKL. CDR3: CASSQLGGTEAFF. The CDR3 DNA reads TGCGCCAGCAGCCAATTAGGGGGGACTGAAGCTTTCTTT.

This clonotype was found a few times. This chain connects TRBV7-2 to TRBJ2-1, with TRBD2 identical over 7 bases. V lost 5 bases and J lost 9; bases outside the gene matches: 13. The CDR3 consists of 15 residues. Looked up from germline, CDR1 is SGHTA and CDR2 is FQGNSA. The CDR3 DNA sequence: TGTGCCAGCAGCCCAGGGCGGGGGTGGGTGATTGAGCAGTTCTTC. Translating gives CASSPGRGWVIEQFF.

Note on this clonotype: A much larger clone is a single base away; this may be a read error. The genes are TRBV29-1 and TRBJ2-1; the D is unclear. CDR3 size: 14 residues. The V and J ends lost 6 bases and 0 bases respectively, with 12 bases between them. Germline V gene data show CDR1 as SQVTM and CDR2 as ANQGSEA. The CDR3 sequence: CSVDQVSSYNEQFF. For the CDR3, the DNA is TGCAGCGTCGACCAGGTGAGCTCCTACAATGAGCAGTTCTTC.